Listed below are T cell receptor beta chains from one sample, sequenced in a study of CD8+ T cells in alopecia areata. Some clones are missing from TCRdb's copy, which holds only in-frame ones; the method was immunoSEQ multiplex PCR. This sample has 130,000 to 150,000 clones, with 62% found just once. Sequenced sample: CD8+ T cells sorted from blood. The receptors here all came from a human donor in good health. CDR3s include the opening cysteine and the closing phenylalanine or tryptophan. A D gene is named only where the DNA matches it firmly. The size field is filled for only some rows; it gives once, few, many or a size class.

CASSFDRYNEQFF	TGTGCCAGCAGTTTTGACCGTTACAATGAGCAGTTCTTC	-	-	TRBV28	TRBJ2-1
CASSVRGRAGDEQFF	TGTGCCAGCAGCGTACGAGGGAGGGCCGGCGATGAGCAGTTCTTC	few	TRBD2	TRBV9	TRBJ2-1
CASAGVPRGGNGYTF	TGTGCCTCCGCTGGCGTTCCCAGGGGAGGGAATGGCTACACCTTC	-	-	TRBV27	TRBJ1-2
CASSLWRGESETQYF	TGTGCCAGCAGCTTATGGCGGGGCGAGAGTGAGACCCAGTACTTC	few	-	TRBV7-8	TRBJ2-5
CASSSQVEGETQYF	TGTGCCAGCAGTTCTCAGGTGGAGGGAGAGACCCAGTACTTC	-	-	TRBV6-5	TRBJ2-5
CASSTGTGRETQYF	TGTGCCAGCAGTACAGGGACCGGGAGGGAGACCCAGTACTTC	-	-	TRBV6-5	TRBJ2-5
CASSDCCRETQYF	TGTGCCAGCAGTGACTGTTGCAGGGAGACCCAGTACTTC	-	-	TRBV6-4	TRBJ2-5
CSVTDRGYEQYF	TGCAGCGTCACGGACAGGGGATACGAGCAGTACTTC	-	TRBD1	TRBV29-1	TRBJ2-7
CASSQWAGEQYF	TGTGCCAGCAGCCAATGGGCTGGCGAGCAGTACTTC	-	-	TRBV16	TRBJ2-7
CASAVHRDYEQYF	TGCGCCAGCGCCGTTCACAGAGACTACGAGCAGTACTTC	-	-	TRBV5-1	TRBJ2-7
CSVELTSGREQFF	TGCAGCGTTGAACTCACTAGCGGGAGGGAGCAGTTCTTC	-	TRBD2	TRBV29-1	TRBJ2-1
CASGAEITYEQYF	TGTGCCAGCGGCGCGGAGATCACTTACGAGCAGTACTTC	-	-	TRBV7-2	TRBJ2-7
CASSLGPGGGNQPQHF	TGTGCCAGCAGCTTAGGCCCAGGGGGCGGCAATCAGCCCCAGCATTTT	-	TRBD1	TRBV13	TRBJ1-5
CASSAGTGTGRTGELFF	TGTGCCAGTAGTGCCGGGACAGGGACAGGAAGGACCGGGGAGCTGTTTTTT	-	TRBD1	TRBV19	TRBJ2-2
CASSVGGEPYEQYF	TGTGCCAGCAGCGTAGGAGGGGAACCCTACGAGCAGTACTTC	-	-	TRBV9	TRBJ2-7
CASSQETGGSYEQYF	TGCGCCAGCAGCCAAGAAACAGGGGGCAGCTACGAGCAGTACTTC	-	TRBD1	TRBV4-1	TRBJ2-7
CASSTTSGSGADEQFF	TGTGCCAGCAGTACTACTAGCGGGAGCGGAGCCGATGAGCAGTTCTTC	few	TRBD2	TRBV7-9	TRBJ2-1
CASSPEGSNQPQHF	TGTGCCAGCAGCCCCGAGGGAAGCAATCAGCCCCAGCATTTT	once	-	TRBV9	TRBJ1-5